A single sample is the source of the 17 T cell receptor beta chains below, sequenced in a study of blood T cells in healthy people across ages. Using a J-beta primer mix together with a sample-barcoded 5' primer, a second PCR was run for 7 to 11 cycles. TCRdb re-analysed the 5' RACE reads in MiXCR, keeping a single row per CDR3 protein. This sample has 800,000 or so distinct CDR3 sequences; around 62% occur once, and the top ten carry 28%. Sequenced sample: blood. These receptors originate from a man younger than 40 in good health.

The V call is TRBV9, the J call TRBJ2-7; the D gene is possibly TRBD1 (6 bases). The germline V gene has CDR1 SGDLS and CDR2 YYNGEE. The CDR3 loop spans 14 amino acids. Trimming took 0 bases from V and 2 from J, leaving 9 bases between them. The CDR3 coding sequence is TGTGCCAGCAGCGTAGAGGGGGACGCCTACGAGCAGTACTTC. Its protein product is CASSVEGDAYEQYF.

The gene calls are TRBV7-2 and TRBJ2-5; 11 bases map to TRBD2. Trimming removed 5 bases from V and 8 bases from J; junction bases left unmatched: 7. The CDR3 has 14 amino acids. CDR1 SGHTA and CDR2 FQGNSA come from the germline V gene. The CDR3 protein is CASSLLTSGGTQYF. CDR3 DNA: TGTGCCAGCAGCCTCTTAACTAGCGGGGGCACCCAGTACTTC.

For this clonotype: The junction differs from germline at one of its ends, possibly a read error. CDR3 amino acids: CAASDLSQGGKKETQYF. Written as DNA, the CDR3 is TGTGCCGCCAGTGATTTATCACAGGGAGGAAAAAAAGAGACCCAGTACTTC. The rearrangement links TRBV24-1 to TRBJ2-5; D may match TRBD1 or TRBD2 (6 bases each). This CDR3 contains 17 residues. Germline V gene lookup returns CDR1 KGHDR and CDR2 SFDVKD.

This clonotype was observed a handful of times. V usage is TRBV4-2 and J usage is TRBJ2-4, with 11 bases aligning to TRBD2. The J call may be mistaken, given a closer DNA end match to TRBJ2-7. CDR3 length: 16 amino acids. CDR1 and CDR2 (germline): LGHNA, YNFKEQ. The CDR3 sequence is CASSQDQVAGGYEQYF. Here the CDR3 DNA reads TGTGCCAGCAGCCAAGATCAGGTAGCGGGGGGGTACGAGCAGTACTTC.

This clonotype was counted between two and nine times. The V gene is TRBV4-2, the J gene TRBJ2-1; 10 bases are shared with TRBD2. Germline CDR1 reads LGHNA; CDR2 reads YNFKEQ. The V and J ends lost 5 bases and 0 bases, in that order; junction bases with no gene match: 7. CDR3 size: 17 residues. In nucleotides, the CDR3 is TGTGCCAGCAGCGCAACTAGCGGGGCCTACTCCTACAATGAGCAGTTCTTC. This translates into CASSATSGAYSYNEQFF.

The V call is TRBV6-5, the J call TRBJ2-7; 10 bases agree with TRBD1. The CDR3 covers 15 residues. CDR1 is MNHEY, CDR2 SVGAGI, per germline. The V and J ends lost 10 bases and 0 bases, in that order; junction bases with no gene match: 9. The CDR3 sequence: CATRAWTGGSYEQYF. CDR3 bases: TGTGCCACCCGAGCTTGGACAGGGGGCTCCTACGAGCAGTACTTC.

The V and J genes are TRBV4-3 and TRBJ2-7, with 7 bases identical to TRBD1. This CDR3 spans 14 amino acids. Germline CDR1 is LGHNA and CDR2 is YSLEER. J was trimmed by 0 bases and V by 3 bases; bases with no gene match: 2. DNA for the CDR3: TGCGCCAGCAGCCAGACAGGGTTCTCCTACGAGCAGTACTTC. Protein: CASSQTGFSYEQYF.

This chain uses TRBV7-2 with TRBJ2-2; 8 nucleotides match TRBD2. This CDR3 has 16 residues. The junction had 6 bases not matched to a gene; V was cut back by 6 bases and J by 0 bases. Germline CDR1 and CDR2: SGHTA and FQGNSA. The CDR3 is CASRNRGGANTGELFF. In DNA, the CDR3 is TGTGCCAGCAGGAATCGGGGGGGGGCGAACACCGGGGAGCTGTTTTTT.

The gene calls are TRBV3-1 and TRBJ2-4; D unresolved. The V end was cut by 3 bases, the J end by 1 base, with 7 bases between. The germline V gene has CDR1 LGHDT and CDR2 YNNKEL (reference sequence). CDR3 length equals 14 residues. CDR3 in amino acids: CASSHGYAKNIQYF. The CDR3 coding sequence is TGTGCCAGCAGCCATGGTTATGCCAAAAACATTCAGTACTTC.

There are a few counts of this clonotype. The CDR3 region is CASSLRQNTEAFF. The CDR3 nucleotides read TGTGCCAGCAGCTTGCGGCAAAACACTGAAGCTTTCTTT. The rearrangement joins TRBV7-3 to TRBJ1-1, with D unresolved. This CDR3 has 13 amino acids. V gave up 3 bases and J gave up 2 bases, with 7 bases separating them. From germline, CDR1 is SGHTA and CDR2 FQGTGA.

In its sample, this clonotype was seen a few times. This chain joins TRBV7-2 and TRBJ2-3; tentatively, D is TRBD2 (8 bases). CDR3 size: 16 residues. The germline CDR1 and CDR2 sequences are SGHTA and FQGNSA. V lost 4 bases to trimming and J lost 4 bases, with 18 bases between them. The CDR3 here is CASSSGLAQGADTQYF. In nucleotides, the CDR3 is TGTGCCAGCAGCTCCGGACTAGCCCAGGGGGCAGATACGCAGTATTTT.

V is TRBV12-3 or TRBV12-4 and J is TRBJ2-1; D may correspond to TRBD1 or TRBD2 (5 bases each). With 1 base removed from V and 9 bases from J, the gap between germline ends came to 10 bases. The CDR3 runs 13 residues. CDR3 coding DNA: TGTGCCAGCAGTTTAGGAGGGACCGGTGAGCAGTTCTTC. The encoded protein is CASSLGGTGEQFF.

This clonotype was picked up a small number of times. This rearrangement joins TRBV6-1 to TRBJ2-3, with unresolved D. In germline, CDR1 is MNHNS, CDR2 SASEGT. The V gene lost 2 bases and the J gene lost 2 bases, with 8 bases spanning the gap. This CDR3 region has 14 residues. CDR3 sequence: CASSEPRTTDTQYF. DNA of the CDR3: TGTGCCAGCAGTGAACCCCGGACCACAGATACGCAGTATTTT.

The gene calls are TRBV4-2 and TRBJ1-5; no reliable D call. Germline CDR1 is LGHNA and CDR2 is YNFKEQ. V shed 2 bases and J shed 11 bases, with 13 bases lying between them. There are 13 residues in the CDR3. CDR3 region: CASSQTVTPAQHF. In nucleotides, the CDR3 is TGTGCCAGCAGCCAAACCGTTACCCCGGCCCAGCATTTT.

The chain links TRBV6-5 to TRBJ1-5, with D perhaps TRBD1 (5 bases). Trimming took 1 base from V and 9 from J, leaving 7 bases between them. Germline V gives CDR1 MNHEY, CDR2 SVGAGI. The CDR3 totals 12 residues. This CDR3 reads CASSYLGGPQHF. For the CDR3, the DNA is TGTGCCAGCAGTTACTTGGGGGGGCCCCAGCATTTT.

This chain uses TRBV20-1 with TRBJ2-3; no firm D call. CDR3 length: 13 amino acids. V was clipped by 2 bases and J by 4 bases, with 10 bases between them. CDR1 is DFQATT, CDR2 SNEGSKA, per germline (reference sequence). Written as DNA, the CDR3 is TGCAGTGCTAGACCCAGGTTCCCAGATACGCAGTATTTT. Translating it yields CSARPRFPDTQYF.

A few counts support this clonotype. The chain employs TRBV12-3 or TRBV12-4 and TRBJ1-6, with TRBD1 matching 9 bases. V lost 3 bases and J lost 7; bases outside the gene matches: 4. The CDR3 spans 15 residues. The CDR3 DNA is TGTGCCAGCAGTTTTACGGGACAGGGAAATTCACCCCTCCACTTT. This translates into CASSFTGQGNSPLHF.